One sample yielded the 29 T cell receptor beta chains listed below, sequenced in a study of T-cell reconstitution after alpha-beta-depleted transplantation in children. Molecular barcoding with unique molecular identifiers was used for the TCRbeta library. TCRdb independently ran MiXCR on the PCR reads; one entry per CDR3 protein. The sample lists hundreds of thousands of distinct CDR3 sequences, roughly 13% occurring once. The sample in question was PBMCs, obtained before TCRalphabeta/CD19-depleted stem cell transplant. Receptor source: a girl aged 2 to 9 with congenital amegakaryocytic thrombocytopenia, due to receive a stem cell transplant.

The CDR3 region has the DNA TGTGCCTGGACGGCGTTCAACACCGGGGAGCTGTTTTTT. This translates into CAWTAFNTGELFF. V is TRBV30 and J is TRBJ2-2; no clear D gene. CDR3 length: 13 amino acids. Germline CDR1 GTSNPN, CDR2 SVGIG (reference sequence). With 4 bases removed from V and 2 bases from J, the gap between germline ends came to 8 bases.

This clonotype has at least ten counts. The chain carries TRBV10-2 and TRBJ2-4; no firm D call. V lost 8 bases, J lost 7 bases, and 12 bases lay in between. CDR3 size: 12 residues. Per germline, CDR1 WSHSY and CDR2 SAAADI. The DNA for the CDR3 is TGCGCCAGCTCTAGGGAAGGGAACATTCAGTACTTC. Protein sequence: CASSREGNIQYF.

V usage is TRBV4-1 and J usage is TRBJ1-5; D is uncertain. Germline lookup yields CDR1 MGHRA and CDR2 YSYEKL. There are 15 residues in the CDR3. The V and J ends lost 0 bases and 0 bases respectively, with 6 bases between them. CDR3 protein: CASSQEAHSNQPQHF. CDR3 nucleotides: TGCGCCAGCAGCCAAGAGGCGCATAGCAATCAGCCCCAGCATTTT.

In nucleotides, the CDR3 is TGCGCCAGCAGCCGTCCCGCGAGGGTCGCCTACAATGAGCAGTTCTTC. Residues: CASSRPARVAYNEQFF. The rearrangement joins TRBV4-1 to TRBJ2-1, with D maybe TRBD2 (5 bases). The CDR3 is 16 residues long. Per germline, CDR1 MGHRA and CDR2 YSYEKL. V lost 4 bases to trimming and J lost 2 bases, with 15 bases between them.

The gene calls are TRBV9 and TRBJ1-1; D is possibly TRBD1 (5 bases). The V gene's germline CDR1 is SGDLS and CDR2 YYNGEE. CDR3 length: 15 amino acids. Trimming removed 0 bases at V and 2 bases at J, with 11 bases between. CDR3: CASSVEAQGNTEAFF. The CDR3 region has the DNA TGTGCCAGCAGCGTAGAGGCTCAGGGCAACACTGAAGCTTTCTTT.

This CDR3 is CASSLEGRAFEQYF. The CDR3 DNA reads TGTGCCAGCAGCCTGGAGGGCAGGGCTTTCGAGCAGTACTTC. This sequence joins TRBV5-5 and TRBJ2-7, with D maybe TRBD2 (6 bases). Germline CDR1 SGHKS, CDR2 YYEKEE (reference sequence). Trimming cost V 4 bases and J 6 bases, with 17 bases left between them. The CDR3 loop spans 14 amino acids. Based on the CDR3 plus reference TRBV5-5 and TRBJ2-7, the full variable domain is DAGVTQSPTHLIKTRGQQVTLRCSPISGHKSVSWYQQVLGQGPQFIFQYYEKEERGRGNFPDRFSARQFPNYSSELNVNALLLGDSALYLCASSLEGRAFEQYFGPGTRLTVT.

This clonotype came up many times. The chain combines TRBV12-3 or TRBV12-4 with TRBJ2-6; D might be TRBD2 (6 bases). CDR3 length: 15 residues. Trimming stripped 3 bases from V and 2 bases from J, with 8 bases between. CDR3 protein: CASSFGGTGANVLTF. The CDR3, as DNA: TGTGCCAGCAGTTTTGGGGGGACTGGGGCCAACGTCCTGACTTTC.

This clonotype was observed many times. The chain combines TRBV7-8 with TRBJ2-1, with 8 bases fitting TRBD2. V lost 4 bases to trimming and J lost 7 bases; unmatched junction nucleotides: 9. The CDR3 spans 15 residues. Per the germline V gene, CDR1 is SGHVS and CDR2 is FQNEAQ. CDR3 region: CASSSGSGRVNEQFF. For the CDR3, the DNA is TGTGCCAGCAGCTCAGGGAGCGGGAGAGTAAATGAGCAGTTCTTC.

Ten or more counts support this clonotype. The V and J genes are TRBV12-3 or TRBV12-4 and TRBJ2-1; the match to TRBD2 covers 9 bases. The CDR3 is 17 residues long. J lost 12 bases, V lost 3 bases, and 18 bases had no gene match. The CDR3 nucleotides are TGTGCCAGCAGTTTTAGCGGGGGTGGTAGCGGGAGATTAGGGCAGTTCTTC. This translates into CASSFSGGGSGRLGQFF.

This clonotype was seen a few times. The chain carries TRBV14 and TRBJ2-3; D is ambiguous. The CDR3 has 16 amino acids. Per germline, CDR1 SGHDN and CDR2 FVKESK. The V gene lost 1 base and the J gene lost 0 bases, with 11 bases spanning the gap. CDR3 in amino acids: CASSQGHTSSTDTQYF. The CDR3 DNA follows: TGTGCCAGCAGCCAAGGCCACACTTCTAGCACAGATACGCAGTATTTT.

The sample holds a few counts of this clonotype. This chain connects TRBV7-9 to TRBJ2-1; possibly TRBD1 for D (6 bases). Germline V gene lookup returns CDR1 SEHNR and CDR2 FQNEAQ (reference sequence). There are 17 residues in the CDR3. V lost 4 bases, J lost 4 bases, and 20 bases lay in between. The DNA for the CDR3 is TGTGCCAGCAGCTGGGACACGACTTTCCGCAGGTACAATGAGCAGTTCTTC. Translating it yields CASSWDTTFRRYNEQFF.

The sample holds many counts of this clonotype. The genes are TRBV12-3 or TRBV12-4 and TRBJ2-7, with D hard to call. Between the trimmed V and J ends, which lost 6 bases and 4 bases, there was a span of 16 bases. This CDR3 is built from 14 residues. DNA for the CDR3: TGTGCCAGCAGCCTCGATTTCCCCAATTACGAGCAGTACTTC. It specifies CASSLDFPNYEQYF.

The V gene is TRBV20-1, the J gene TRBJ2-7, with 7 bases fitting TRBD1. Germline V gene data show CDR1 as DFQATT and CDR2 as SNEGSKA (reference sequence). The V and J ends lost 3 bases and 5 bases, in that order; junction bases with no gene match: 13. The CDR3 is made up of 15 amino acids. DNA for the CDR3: TGCAGTGCTAGCCCCCGGGACAGAATGTGGGACGAGCAGTACTTC. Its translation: CSASPRDRMWDEQYF.

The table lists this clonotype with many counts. The CDR3 sequence: CSVGQAGSYEQYF. Written as DNA, the CDR3 is TGCAGCGTTGGGCAGGCTGGTTCCTACGAGCAGTACTTC. The chain links TRBV29-1 to TRBJ2-7, with no clear D. Germline CDR1 is SQVTM and CDR2 is ANQGSEA. V lost 4 bases and J 1 base, leaving 11 bases between the germline ends. The CDR3 length is 13 residues.

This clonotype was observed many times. The CDR3 bases are TGCGCCAGCAGCCAGTCTTATGGACAGGTCGTCGCCGAGCAGTACTTC. Protein sequence: CASSQSYGQVVAEQYF. V gene TRBV4-1 combines with J gene TRBJ2-7; 7 bases are shared with TRBD1. The CDR3 is made up of 16 amino acids. Per the germline V gene, CDR1 is MGHRA and CDR2 is YSYEKL. V dropped 3 bases and J dropped 6; count of bases not matched to a gene: 14.

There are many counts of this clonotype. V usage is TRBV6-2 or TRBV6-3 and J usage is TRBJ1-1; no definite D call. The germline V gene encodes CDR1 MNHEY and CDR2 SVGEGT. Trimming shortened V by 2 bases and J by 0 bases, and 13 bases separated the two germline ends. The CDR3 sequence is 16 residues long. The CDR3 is CASSYGYLRLNTEAFF. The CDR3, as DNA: TGTGCCAGCAGTTACGGATACCTCAGGCTGAACACTGAAGCTTTCTTT.

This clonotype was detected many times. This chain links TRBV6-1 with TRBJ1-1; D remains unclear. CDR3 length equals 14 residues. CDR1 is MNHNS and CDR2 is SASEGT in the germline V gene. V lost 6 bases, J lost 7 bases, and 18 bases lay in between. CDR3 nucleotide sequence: TGTGCCAGCAGGAAGGAAAGGGCAAGCTTTGAAGCTTTCTTT. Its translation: CASRKERASFEAFF.

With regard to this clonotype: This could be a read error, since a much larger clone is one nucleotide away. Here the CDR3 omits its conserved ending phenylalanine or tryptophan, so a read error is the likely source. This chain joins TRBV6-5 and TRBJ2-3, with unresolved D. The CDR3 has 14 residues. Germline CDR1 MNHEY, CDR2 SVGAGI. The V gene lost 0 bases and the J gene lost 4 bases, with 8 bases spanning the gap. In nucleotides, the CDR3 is TGTGCCAGCAGTTACTCGGACCCATCAGATACGCAGTATTAT. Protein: CASSYSDPSDTQYY.

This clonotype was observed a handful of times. The CDR3 spells CASSPGQAGFIEQFF. The CDR3, as DNA: TGTGCCAGCAGCCCTGGACAGGCGGGTTTCATTGAGCAGTTCTTC. The chain employs TRBV7-9 and TRBJ2-1, with 7 bases identical to TRBD1. J lost 9 bases, V lost 5 bases, and 13 bases had no gene match. The CDR3 runs 15 residues. CDR1 is SEHNR and CDR2 is FQNEAQ in the germline V gene (reference sequence).

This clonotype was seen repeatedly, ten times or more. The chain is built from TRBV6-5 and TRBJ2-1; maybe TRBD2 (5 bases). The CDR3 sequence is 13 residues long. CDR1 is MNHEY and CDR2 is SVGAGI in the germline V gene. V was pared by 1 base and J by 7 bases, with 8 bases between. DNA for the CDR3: TGTGCCAGCAGTTACTACGGCGGGAATGAGCAGTTCTTC. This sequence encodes CASSYYGGNEQFF.

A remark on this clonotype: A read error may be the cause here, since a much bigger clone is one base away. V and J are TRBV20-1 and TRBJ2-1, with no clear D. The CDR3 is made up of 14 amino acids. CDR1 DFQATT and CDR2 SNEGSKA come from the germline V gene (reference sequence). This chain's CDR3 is CSARVWWAYNEHFF. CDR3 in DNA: TGCAGTGCTAGAGTATGGTGGGCCTACAATGAGCATTTCTTC.

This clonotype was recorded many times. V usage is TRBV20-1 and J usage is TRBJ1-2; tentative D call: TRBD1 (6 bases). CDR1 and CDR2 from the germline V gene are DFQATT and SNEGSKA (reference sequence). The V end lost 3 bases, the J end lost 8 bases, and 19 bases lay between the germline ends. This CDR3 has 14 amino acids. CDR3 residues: CSARSGSGEVGYTF. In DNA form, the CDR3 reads TGCAGTGCTAGGTCGGGGTCAGGGGAGGTCGGCTACACCTTC.

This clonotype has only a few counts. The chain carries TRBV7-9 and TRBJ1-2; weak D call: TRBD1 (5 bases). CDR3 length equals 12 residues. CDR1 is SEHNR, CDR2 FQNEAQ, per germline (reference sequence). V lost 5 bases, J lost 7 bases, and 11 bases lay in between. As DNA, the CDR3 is TGTGCCAGCAGCGACGCCGGGGGTGGCTACACCTTC. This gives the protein CASSDAGGGYTF.

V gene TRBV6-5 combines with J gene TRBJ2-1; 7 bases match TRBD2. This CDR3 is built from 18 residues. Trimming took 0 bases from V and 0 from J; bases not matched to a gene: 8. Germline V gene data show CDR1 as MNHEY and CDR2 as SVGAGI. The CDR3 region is CASSYSGRETRSYNEQFF. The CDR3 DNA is TGTGCCAGCAGTTACTCTGGGCGGGAGACCCGCTCCTACAATGAGCAGTTCTTC.

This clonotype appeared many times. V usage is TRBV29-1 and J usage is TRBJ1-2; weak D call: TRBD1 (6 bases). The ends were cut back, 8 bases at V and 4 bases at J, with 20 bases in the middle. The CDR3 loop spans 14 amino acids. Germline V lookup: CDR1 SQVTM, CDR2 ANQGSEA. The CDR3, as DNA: TGCAGCCTAGGGGGGAGGGGCGGCGGCTATGGCTACACCTTC. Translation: CSLGGRGGGYGYTF.

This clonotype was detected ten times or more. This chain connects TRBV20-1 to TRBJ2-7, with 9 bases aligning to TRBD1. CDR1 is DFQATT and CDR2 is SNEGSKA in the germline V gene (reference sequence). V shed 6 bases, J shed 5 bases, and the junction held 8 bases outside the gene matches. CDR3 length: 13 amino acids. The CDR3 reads CSAGGQGVDEQYF. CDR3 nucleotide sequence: TGCAGTGCGGGGGGACAGGGAGTAGACGAGCAGTACTTC.

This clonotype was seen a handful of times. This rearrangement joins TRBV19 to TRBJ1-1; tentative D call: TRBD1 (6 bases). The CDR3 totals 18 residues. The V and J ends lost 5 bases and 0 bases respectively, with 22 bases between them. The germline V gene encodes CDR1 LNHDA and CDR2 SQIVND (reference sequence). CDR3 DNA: TGTGCCAGTAGTTTGACGGACAGCCGACCAAAAATGAACACTGAAGCTTTCTTT. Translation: CASSLTDSRPKMNTEAFF.

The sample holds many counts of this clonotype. This CDR3 is CSATSREETDTQYF. CDR3 in DNA: TGCAGTGCTACTTCGCGGGAGGAAACAGATACGCAGTATTTT. The chain joins TRBV20-1 to TRBJ2-3, with 8 bases that match TRBD2. The CDR3 length is 14 residues. V was pared by 4 bases and J by 3 bases, with 6 bases of the junction left unmatched. Per germline, CDR1 DFQATT and CDR2 SNEGSKA (reference sequence).

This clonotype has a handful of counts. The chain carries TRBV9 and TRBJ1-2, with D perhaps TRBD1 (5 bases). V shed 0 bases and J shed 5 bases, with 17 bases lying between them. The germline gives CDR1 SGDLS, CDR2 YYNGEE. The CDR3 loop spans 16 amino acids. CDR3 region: CASSVAGPGAPYGYTF. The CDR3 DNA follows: TGTGCCAGCAGCGTAGCGGGACCTGGGGCACCATATGGCTACACCTTC.